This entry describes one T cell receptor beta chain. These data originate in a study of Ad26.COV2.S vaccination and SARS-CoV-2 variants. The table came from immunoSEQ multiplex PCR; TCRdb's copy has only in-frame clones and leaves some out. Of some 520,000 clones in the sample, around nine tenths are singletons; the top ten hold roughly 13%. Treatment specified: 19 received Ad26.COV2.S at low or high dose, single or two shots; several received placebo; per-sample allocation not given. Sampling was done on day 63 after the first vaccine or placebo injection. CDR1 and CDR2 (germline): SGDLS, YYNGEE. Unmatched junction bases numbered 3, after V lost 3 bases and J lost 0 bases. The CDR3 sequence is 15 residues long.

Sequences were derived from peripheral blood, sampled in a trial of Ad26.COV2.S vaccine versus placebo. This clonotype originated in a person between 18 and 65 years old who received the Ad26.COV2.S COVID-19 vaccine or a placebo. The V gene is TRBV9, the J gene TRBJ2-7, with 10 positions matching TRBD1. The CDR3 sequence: CASSGGQGISYEQYF. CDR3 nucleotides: TGTGCCAGCAGCGGGGGACAGGGGATCTCCTACGAGCAGTACTTC.